This T cell receptor (beta chain) was retrieved from a study of blood T cells in healthy people across ages. Study observations and caveats: Long-lived donors carried more naive CD4+ cells and greater diversity than aged donors.

A sample-barcoded 5' primer and a J-beta primer mix were used in a second PCR of about 6 to 12 cycles. TCRdb passed the 5' RACE reads through MiXCR, listing each CDR3 protein once. The repertoire holds over a million distinct CDR3 sequences, with 35% to 50% as singletons. The CDR3 has 16 residues. CDR1 is MDHEN and CDR2 is SYDVKM in the germline V gene. Trimming pared 6 bases from V and 3 bases from J, leaving 18 bases between. Isolating PBMCs gave at least 6 million of these cells per sample. Regarding this clonotype: What it binds is not known.

The origin of this receptor is a woman in her sixties in good health. The specimen sequenced was blood. The chain employs TRBV28 and TRBJ2-1; possible D gene TRBD2, 5 bases. The CDR3 is CASSPPSSSLYNEQFF. For the CDR3, the DNA is TGTGCCAGCAGCCCCCCGTCTAGCTCCCTCTACAATGAGCAGTTCTTC.